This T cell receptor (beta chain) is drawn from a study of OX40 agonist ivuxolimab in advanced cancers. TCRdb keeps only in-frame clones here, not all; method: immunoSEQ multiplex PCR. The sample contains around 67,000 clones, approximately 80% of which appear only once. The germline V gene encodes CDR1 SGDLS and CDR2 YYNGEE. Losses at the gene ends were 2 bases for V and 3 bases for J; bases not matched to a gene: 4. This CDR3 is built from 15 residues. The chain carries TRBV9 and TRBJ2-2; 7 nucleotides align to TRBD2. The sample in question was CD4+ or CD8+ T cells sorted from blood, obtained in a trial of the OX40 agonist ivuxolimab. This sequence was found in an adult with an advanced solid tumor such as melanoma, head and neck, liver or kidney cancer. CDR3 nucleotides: TGTGCCAGCAGCGTGAGCCTAGCGGACACCGGGGAGCTGTTTTTT. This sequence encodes CASSVSLADTGELFF.